This T cell receptor (beta chain) was documented in a study of stem cell transplantation in POMP-related autoinflammatory disease. The repertoire was sequenced with immunoSEQ multiplex PCR; TCRdb's copy has only in-frame clones and lacks some. The sample contains over 30,000 clones, around 88% of which appear only once. The CDR3 is made up of 16 amino acids. V gene TRBV21-1 combines with J gene TRBJ1-5; TRBD1 is taken as the D call from the table, unchecked against the DNA. TRBV21-1 is deemed a pseudogene. This clonotype was sampled from a human donor with POMP-related autoinflammation and immune dysregulation (PRAID). Sample: CD4+ T cells from PBMCs, taken before stem cell transplantation. The chain's CDR3 is CASSFGQGGRNQPQHF. CDR3 nucleotide sequence: TGTGCCAGCAGTTTCGGACAGGGGGGACGCAATCAGCCCCAGCATTTT.